These 2 T cell receptor beta chains were sequenced from one sample in a study of T cell responses to AZD1222 COVID-19 vaccine. TCRdb's table, derived via immunoSEQ multiplex PCR, lists solely in-frame clones and lacks some. The data contain 100,000 to 150,000 clones, over 80% of them singletons. The sample here was peripheral blood, taken on day 0 of AZD1222 vaccination. Receptors originate from an adult in good health.

The J gene is TRBJ1-5, the V gene TRBV19, with D unresolved. V was cut by 2 bases and J by 0 bases, with 8 bases left in between. Germline V gene data show CDR1 as LNHDA and CDR2 as SQIVND (reference sequence). This CDR3 contains 15 residues. The CDR3 DNA sequence: TGTGCCAGTAGTATAAATATTTATAGCAATCAGCCCCAGCATTTT. The encoded protein is CASSINIYSNQPQHF.

As regards this clone: An end of the junction does not agree with germline; a read error may underlie this. The V call is TRBV2, the J call TRBJ2-7; TRBD2 matches at 7 bases. Germline CDR1 is SNHLY and CDR2 is FYNNEI. The CDR3 is 13 amino acids. CDR3 region: CARSGGGSYEQYF. DNA of the CDR3: TGTGCCCGCAGTGGGGGGGGGTCCTACGAGCAGTACTTC.